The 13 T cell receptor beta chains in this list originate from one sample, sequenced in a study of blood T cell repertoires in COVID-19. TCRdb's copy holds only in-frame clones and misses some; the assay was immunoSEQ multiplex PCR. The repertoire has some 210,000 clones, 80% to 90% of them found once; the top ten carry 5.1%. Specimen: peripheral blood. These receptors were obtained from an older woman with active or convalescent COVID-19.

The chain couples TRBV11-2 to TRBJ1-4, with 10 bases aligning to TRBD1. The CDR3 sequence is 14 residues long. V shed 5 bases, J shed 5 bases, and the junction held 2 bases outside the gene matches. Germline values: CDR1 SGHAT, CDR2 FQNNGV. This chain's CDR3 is CASSRDRGNEKLFF. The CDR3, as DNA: TGTGCCAGCAGCCGGGACAGGGGAAATGAAAAACTGTTTTTT.

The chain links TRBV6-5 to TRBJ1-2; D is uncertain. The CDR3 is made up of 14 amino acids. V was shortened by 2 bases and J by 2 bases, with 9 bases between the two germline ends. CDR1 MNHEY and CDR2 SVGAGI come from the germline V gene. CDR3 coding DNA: TGTGCCAGCAGTTACCTATCCCGGAACTATGGCTACACCTTC. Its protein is CASSYLSRNYGYTF.

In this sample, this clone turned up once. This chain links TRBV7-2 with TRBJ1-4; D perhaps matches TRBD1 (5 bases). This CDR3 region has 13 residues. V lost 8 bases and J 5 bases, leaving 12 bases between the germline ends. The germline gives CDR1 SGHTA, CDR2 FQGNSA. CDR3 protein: CASAGGKNEKLFF. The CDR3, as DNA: TGTGCCAGCGCGGGGGGTAAAAATGAAAAACTGTTTTTT.

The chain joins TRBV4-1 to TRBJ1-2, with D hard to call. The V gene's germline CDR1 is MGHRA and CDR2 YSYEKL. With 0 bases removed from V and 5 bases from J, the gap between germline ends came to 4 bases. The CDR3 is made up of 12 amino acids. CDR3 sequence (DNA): TGCGCCAGCAGCCAAGAGACTTATGGCTACACCTTC. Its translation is CASSQETYGYTF.

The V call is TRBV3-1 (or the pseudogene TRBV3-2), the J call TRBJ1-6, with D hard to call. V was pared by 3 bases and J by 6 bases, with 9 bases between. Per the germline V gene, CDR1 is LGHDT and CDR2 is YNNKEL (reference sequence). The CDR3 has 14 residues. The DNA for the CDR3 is TGTGCCAGCAGCCACCGGGAGCCTAATTCACCCCTCCACTTT. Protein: CASSHREPNSPLHF.

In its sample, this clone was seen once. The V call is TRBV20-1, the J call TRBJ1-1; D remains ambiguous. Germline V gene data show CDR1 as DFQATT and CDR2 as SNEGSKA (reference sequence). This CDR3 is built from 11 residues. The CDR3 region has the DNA TGCAGAACCAGGTCTCCCAGTGGGGCTTTCTTT. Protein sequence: CRTRSPSGAFF.

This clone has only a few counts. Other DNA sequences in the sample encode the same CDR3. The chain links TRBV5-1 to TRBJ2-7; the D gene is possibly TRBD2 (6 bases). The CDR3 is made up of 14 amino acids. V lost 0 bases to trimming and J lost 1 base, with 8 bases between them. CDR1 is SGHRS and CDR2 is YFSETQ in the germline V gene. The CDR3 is CASSLVGGSYEQYF. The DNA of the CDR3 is TGCGCCAGCAGCTTGGTCGGGGGATCCTACGAGCAGTACTTC.

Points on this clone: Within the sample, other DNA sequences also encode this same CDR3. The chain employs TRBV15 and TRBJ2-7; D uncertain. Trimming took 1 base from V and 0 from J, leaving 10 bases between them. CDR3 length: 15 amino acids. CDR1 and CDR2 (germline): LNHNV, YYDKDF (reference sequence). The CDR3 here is CATSRVRSLSYEQYF. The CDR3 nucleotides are TGTGCCACCAGCAGAGTAAGGAGCCTCTCCTACGAGCAGTACTTC.

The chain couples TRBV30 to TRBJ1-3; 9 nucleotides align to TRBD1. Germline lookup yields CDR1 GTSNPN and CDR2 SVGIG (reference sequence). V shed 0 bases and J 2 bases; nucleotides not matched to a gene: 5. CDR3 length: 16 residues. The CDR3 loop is CAWSVRWTGAGNTIYF. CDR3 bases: TGTGCCTGGAGTGTACGCTGGACAGGGGCTGGAAACACCATATATTTT.

CDR3 bases: TGTGCCAGCAGTTTCCGGTCGCAGGGTGGGGAGCTGTTTTTT. Amino acid sequence: CASSFRSQGGELFF. The chain is built from TRBV28 and TRBJ2-2, with a tentative D call TRBD1 (5 bases). Trimming removed 3 bases at V and 8 bases at J, with 13 bases between. From germline, CDR1 is MDHEN and CDR2 SYDVKM. This CDR3 has 14 residues.

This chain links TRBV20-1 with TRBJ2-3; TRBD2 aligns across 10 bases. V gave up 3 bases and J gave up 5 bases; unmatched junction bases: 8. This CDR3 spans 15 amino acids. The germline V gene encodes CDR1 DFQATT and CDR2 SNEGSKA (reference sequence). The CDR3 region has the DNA TGCAGTGCTAGTCTAGGGCGACTAGCGGGAGATACGCAGTATTTT. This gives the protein CSASLGRLAGDTQYF.

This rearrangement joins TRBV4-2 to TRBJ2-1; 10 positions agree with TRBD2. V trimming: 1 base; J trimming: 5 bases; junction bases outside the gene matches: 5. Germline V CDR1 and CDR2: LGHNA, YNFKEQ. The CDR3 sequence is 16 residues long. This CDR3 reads CASSQGLAGVDNEQFF. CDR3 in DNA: TGTGCCAGCAGCCAAGGGCTAGCGGGAGTTGACAATGAGCAGTTCTTC.

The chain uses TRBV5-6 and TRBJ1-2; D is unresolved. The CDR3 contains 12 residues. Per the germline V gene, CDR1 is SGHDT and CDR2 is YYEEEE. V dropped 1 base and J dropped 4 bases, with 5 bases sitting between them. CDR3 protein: CASSLWPYGYTF. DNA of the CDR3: TGTGCCAGCAGCTTGTGGCCCTATGGCTACACCTTC.